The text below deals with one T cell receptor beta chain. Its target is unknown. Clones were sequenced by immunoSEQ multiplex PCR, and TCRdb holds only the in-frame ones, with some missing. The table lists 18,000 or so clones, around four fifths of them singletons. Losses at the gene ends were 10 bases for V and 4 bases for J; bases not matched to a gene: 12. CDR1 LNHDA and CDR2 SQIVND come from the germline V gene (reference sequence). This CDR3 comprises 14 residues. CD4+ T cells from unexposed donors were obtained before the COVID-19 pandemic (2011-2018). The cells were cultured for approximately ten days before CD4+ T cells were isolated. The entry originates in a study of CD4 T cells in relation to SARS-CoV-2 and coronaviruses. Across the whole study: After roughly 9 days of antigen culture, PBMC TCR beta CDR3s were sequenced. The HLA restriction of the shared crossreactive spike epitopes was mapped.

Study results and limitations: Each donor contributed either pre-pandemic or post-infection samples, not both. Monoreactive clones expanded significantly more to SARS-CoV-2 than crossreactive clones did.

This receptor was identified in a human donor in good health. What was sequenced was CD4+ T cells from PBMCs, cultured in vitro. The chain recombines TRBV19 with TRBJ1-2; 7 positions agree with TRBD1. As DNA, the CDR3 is TGTGCCACAACCTTTGGACAGGAGGGCTATGGCTACACCTTC. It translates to CATTFGQEGYGYTF.